These 16 T cell receptor beta chains came from one sample sequenced in a study of cytomegalovirus exposure and HLA in healthy donors. The PCR used 60 Vbeta and 13 Jbeta primers. The protocol was immunoSEQ multiplex PCR, while the TCRdb copy is restricted to in-frame clones and leaves out a portion. The sample carries around 160,000 clones, approximately 71% recorded once. The sequenced sample was PBMCs. Source of these receptors: a young woman in good health and CMV-seropositive.

The J gene is TRBJ2-3, the V gene TRBV5-6; 14 bases agree with TRBD2. The J segment lost 4 bases and the V segment lost 4 bases, leaving 5 bases of the junction unmatched. The CDR3 is 16 amino acids. Germline assignment: CDR1 SGHDT and CDR2 YYEEEE. CDR3 protein: CASSPGTSGSPDTQYF. The CDR3 bases are TGTGCCAGCAGCCCGGGGACTAGCGGGAGCCCAGATACGCAGTATTTT.

The chain recombines TRBV27 with TRBJ1-1, with a weak D call TRBD1 (5 bases). The germline gives CDR1 MNHEY, CDR2 SMNVEV (reference sequence). This CDR3 region has 13 residues. Trimming removed 7 bases from V and 1 base from J, with 10 bases in between. For the CDR3, the DNA is TGTGCCAGCAATTTGCAGGGGAACACTGAAGCTTTCTTT. Its protein product is CASNLQGNTEAFF.

This clone came up a few times. This sequence joins TRBV5-1 and TRBJ1-4; 10 bases fit TRBD1. CDR3 length: 17 residues. Losses at the gene ends were 3 bases for V and 0 bases for J; bases not matched to a gene: 5. The germline V gene encodes CDR1 SGHRS and CDR2 YFSETQ. The CDR3: CASSSGQGIATNEKLFF. The CDR3 DNA follows: TGCGCCAGCAGCTCGGGACAGGGGATTGCAACTAATGAAAAACTGTTTTTT.

In its sample, this clone was seen a few times. The V and J genes are TRBV7-6 and TRBJ2-7; 7 bases agree with TRBD2. Germline V CDR1 and CDR2: SGHVS, FNYEAQ. The CDR3 covers 18 residues. The V segment lost 6 bases and the J segment 0 bases; nucleotides outside the gene matches: 17. The CDR3, as DNA: TGTGCCAGCAGTCGCGCGGACCGGCGGGAGCAGAGCTCCTACGAGCAGTACTTC. Translated, it gives CASSRADRREQSSYEQYF.

CDR3 sequence reads: CASRRTGSTDTQYF. CDR3 nucleotides: TGTGCCAGCAGACGAACAGGGAGCACAGATACGCAGTATTTT. This chain uses TRBV6-1 with TRBJ2-3; a possible D gene is TRBD1 (6 bases). The V gene's germline CDR1 is MNHNS and CDR2 SASEGT. V was clipped by 6 bases and J by 0 bases, with 10 bases between them. The CDR3 has 14 residues.

This chain connects TRBV5-1 to TRBJ2-2; a possible D gene is TRBD1 (5 bases). The CDR3 is 16 residues long. Trimming pared 0 bases from V and 4 bases from J, leaving 13 bases between. The V gene's germline CDR1 is SGHRS and CDR2 YFSETQ. CDR3 in DNA: TGCGCCAGCAGCTTGGCCGTAGGGGTTGGCACCGGGGAGCTGTTTTTT. Translating gives CASSLAVGVGTGELFF.

The gene calls are TRBV30 and TRBJ2-1; the match to TRBD2 covers 9 bases. The germline CDR1 and CDR2 sequences are GTSNPN and SVGIG (reference sequence). V was clipped by 2 bases and J by 6 bases; unmatched bases: 2. The CDR3 contains 13 residues. The CDR3 DNA is TGTGCCTGGAGTAGTAGCGGGAGCAATGAGCAGTTCTTC. It encodes CAWSSSGSNEQFF.

This chain joins TRBV18 and TRBJ2-7; 9 nucleotides match TRBD2. The CDR3 has 14 amino acids. Germline assignment: CDR1 KGHSH and CDR2 LQKENI. J gave up 7 bases and V 1 base, and 5 bases lay outside the gene matches. This CDR3 reads CASSPRLAGSEQYF. The CDR3 DNA sequence: TGTGCCAGCTCACCACGCCTAGCGGGAAGTGAGCAGTACTTC.

This CDR3 is CASSLSYRANVLTF. The CDR3 nucleotides are TGTGCCAGCAGTTTATCCTACCGGGCCAACGTCCTGACTTTC. This chain links TRBV27 with TRBJ2-6; D is unresolved. This CDR3 is built from 14 residues. CDR1 and CDR2 (germline): MNHEY, SMNVEV (reference sequence). V dropped 0 bases and J dropped 5 bases, with 5 bases sitting between them. Full variable domain (rest looked up from reference TRBV27 and TRBJ2-6): EAQVTQNPRYLITVTGKKLTVTCSQNMNHEYMSWYRQDPGLGLRQIYYSMNVEVTDKGDVPEGYKVSRKEKRNFPLILESPSPNQTSLYFCASSLSYRANVLTFGAGSRLTVL.

This chain uses TRBV4-1 with TRBJ1-1; 7 nucleotides match TRBD1. Losses at the gene ends were 0 bases for V and 14 bases for J; bases not matched to a gene: 9. Germline V gene lookup returns CDR1 MGHRA and CDR2 YSYEKL. There are 13 residues in the CDR3. The CDR3 nucleotides are TGCGCCAGCAGCCAAGAAGGGGGCGCGGATGAGTTCTTT. Translating gives CASSQEGGADEFF.

This chain connects TRBV30 to TRBJ2-5, with TRBD1 identical over 9 bases. The J call may be mistaken, given a closer DNA end match to TRBJ2-7. Germline CDR1 reads GTSNPN; CDR2 reads SVGIG (reference sequence). This CDR3 contains 13 residues. The CDR3 protein is CAWKRTGVYEQYF. CDR3 coding DNA: TGTGCCTGGAAACGGACAGGGGTCTACGAGCAGTACTTC.

V gene TRBV6-6 combines with J gene TRBJ1-2; the D is unclear. CDR3 length equals 12 residues. Trimming took off 0 bases at V and 5 bases at J, with 4 bases between the two ends. Looked up from germline, CDR1 is MNHNY and CDR2 is SVGAGI (reference sequence). CDR3 protein: CASSYSEYGYTF. The CDR3 nucleotides are TGTGCCAGCAGTTACTCAGAGTATGGCTACACCTTC.

This clone was found once. DNA for the CDR3: TGTGCCAGCAGTTACTCGCGCTACCGGAGGAACACTGAAGCTTTCTTT. Its protein product is CASSYSRYRRNTEAFF. V and J are TRBV6-5 and TRBJ1-1; D unclear. The CDR3 covers 16 residues. Germline V gene sequence: CDR1 MNHEY, CDR2 SVGAGI. Trimming pared 0 bases from V and 1 base from J, leaving 12 bases between.

This chain connects TRBV4-3 to TRBJ1-4; D perhaps matches TRBD1 (5 bases). Germline assignment: CDR1 LGHNA and CDR2 YSLEER. CDR3 size: 17 residues. The V end was cut by 4 bases, the J end by 0 bases, with 15 bases between. In DNA form, the CDR3 reads TGCGCCAGCAGCCTGGGGGGGGGATTTGCAACTAATGAAAAACTGTTTTTT. Protein product: CASSLGGGFATNEKLFF.

V usage is TRBV27 and J usage is TRBJ1-4, with 7 bases lining up with TRBD1. Germline V gives CDR1 MNHEY, CDR2 SMNVEV (reference sequence). V gave up 6 bases and J gave up 2 bases; unmatched junction bases: 3. CDR3 length: 14 amino acids. The CDR3 protein is CASRETGTNEKLFF. DNA of the CDR3: TGTGCCAGCAGGGAGACAGGGACTAATGAAAAACTGTTTTTT.

The chain has TRBV4-1 and TRBJ2-3; 7 nucleotides align to TRBD2. This CDR3 comprises 18 residues. The ends lost 4 bases at V and 3 bases at J; junction bases unmatched: 16. Germline lookup yields CDR1 MGHRA and CDR2 YSYEKL. DNA for the CDR3: TGCGCCAGCAGCCTCTTCGGAGCGGGAAGTATTGTAACAGATACGCAGTATTTT. Residues: CASSLFGAGSIVTDTQYF.